This is a list of T cell receptor beta chains from one sample in a study of siplizumab effects on memory and regulatory T cells. Some clones are missing from TCRdb's copy, which holds only in-frame ones; the method was immunoSEQ multiplex PCR. The table includes over 35,000 clones, roughly 90% detected once. The specimen sequenced was naive CD4+ T cells sorted from blood. The receptors come from a human donor in good health. CDR3s include the opening cysteine and the closing phenylalanine or tryptophan. The order of the fields is V gene, CDR3 protein.

v_call: TRBV5-4; cdr3_aa: CASSHRQGVPYEQYF
v_call: TRBV7-2; cdr3_aa: CASSLAVIAGASYEQYF
v_call: TRBV18; cdr3_aa: CASSPRGSDNEQYF
v_call: TRBV29-1; cdr3_aa: CSGARGSRFVNTEAFF
v_call: TRBV7-2; cdr3_aa: CASSPDRIYNEQFF
v_call: TRBV4-2; cdr3_aa: CASSPEDSYGYTF
v_call: TRBV7-7; cdr3_aa: CASSLMGFSGLGNTGELFF
v_call: TRBV5-1; cdr3_aa: CASSLSSQGRTDTQYF
v_call: TRBV7-8; cdr3_aa: CASSIAGLAENARNF
v_call: TRBV7-9; cdr3_aa: CASSIAFKGTGVGNTIYF
v_call: TRBV4-1; cdr3_aa: CASSPGLAGGLGKSEQFF
v_call: TRBV18; cdr3_aa: CASSPRGDTQYF
v_call: TRBV7-3; cdr3_aa: CASSPRTPGAGETGELFF
v_call: TRBV5-1; cdr3_aa: CASSLGYSYEQYF
v_call: TRBV19; cdr3_aa: CASSIRQGRWVGRSILNTGELFF
v_call: TRBV15; cdr3_aa: CATSRNRGDQETQYF
v_call: TRBV6-1; cdr3_aa: CASTGTVSYEQYF
v_call: TRBV19; cdr3_aa: CASSGQRHYGYTF
v_call: TRBV6-5; cdr3_aa: CASRRDSNQPQHF
v_call: TRBV5-1; cdr3_aa: CASSPRQGGYEQYF
v_call: TRBV6-1; cdr3_aa: CASRGGQGNTEAFF
v_call: TRBV6-1; cdr3_aa: CASKAGGGTDTQYF
v_call: TRBV5-1; cdr3_aa: CASSLVGETQYF
v_call: TRBV11-3; cdr3_aa: CASSLTGTGYTSFTGELFF